The following is a T cell receptor (beta chain) sequence with its context. What it recognizes is unknown. This sample was included in a study of identical twins. Findings of the study overall: Fewer insertions marked abundant cord blood beta clonotypes; young adult naive trended weakly, memory not at all. Beta out-of-frame sequences displayed a weaker excess of sharing between twins.

In TCRdb, the 5' RACE reads were re-called with MiXCR into one record per CDR3 protein. The sample yields 200,000 to 250,000 distinct CDR3 sequences, 11% to 15% seen once. Germline CDR1 is SNHLY and CDR2 is FYNNEI. V was pared by 8 bases and J by 1 base, with 8 bases of the junction left unmatched. This CDR3 has 15 residues. The sequencing sample was made of memory (CD45RO+) T cells sorted from blood. This chain connects TRBV2 to TRBJ2-5, with 9 bases matching TRBD2. The sequence was obtained from a woman in her late teens or twenties in good health. The CDR3 coding sequence is TGTGCCAGCCGGAATAGCGGGGGATTCCAAGAGACCCAGTACTTC. Translation gives CASRNSGGFQETQYF.